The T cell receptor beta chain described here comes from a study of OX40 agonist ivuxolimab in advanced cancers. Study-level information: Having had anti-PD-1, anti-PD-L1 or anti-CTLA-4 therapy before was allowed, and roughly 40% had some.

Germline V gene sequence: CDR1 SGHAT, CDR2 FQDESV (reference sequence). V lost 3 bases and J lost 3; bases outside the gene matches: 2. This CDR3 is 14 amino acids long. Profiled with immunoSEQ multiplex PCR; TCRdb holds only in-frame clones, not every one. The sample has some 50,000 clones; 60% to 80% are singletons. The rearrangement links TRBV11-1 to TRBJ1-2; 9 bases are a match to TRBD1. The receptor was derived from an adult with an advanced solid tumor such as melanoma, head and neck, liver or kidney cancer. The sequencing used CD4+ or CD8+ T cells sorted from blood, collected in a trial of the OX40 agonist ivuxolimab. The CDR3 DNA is TGTGCCAGCAGCTTTTGGGACAGGGACTATGGCTACACCTTC. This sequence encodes CASSFWDRDYGYTF.